This paragraph reports one T cell receptor beta chain. Its antigen specificity is not known. This sample is drawn from a study of monozygotic twins with inflammatory bowel disease (dated by TCRdb to the late 2010s). About the study as a whole: The full study comprised 28 monozygotic twin pairs: nine German pairs (four IBD-concordant, five IBD-discordant) and 19 IBD-discordant Danish pairs. Disease-associated traits were sought mainly through comparisons between IBD patients and their genetically identical healthy co-twins within discordant pairs. Each individual had, on average, about 151 000 unique TCRalpha sequences and 181 000 unique TCRbeta sequences available for analysis.

Preparation of the library involved 5' RACE. The input for every TCR library was roughly 4,000 ng of total RNA. For each sample, cDNA synthesis was carried out in eight separate reactions using SMARTScribe reverse transcriptase. Unique molecular identifiers containing a 6-nucleotide sample barcode were introduced through template switching during cDNA synthesis. Amplification of TCRalpha and TCRbeta cDNA involved two nested PCRs of around 16 and 10 cycles, and each PCR was followed by bead purification. Before amplification, the cDNA was treated with uracil DNA-glycosylase and purified using the QIAquick PCR purification kit. The second PCR was the step at which Illumina TruSeq-compatible adapters and sample-specific barcodes were added. Library quality and concentration were assessed using TapeStation and Qubit, and about 5 ng of each library was pooled. Sequencing of pooled libraries was carried out on an Illumina HiSeq2500 single-index Rapid Run using 2 x 100 bp reads and custom sequencing primers. In the authors' own workflow: MiGEC version 1.2.6 was used for UMI-based consensus assembly, which corrected PCR and sequencing errors. MiXCR version 2.1.1 was used to carry out V(D)J alignment, clonotype assembly and CDR3 extraction. To normalise gene usage, clonotype sharing and MAIT/NKT TCR abundance, the top 1000, 10 000 and 20 000 clonotypes in each sample were analysed. Diversity was computed as the inverse Simpson index with the vegan R package after downsampling to 27 000 UMIs. Paired Mann-Whitney U tests on discordant twin pairs were used, with Benjamini-Hochberg multiple-testing correction. Reprocessed by TCRdb, the reads give a single entry per CDR3 protein sequence, without DNA. These V and J calls rely on TCRdb rather than the paper's analysis. The sample's table covers roughly 160,000 distinct CDR3 sequences. The ten top clones hold 2.4% of the sample.

Inclusive of the bounding cysteine and phenylalanine, the CDR3 is 14 residues long. DNA was not recorded. Here is what the overall study found, with its caveats: IBD patients shared fewer clonotypes with other individuals than healthy twins did, most markedly in patients showing signs of disease activity. A decrease in TCRbeta repertoire diversity, as measured by inverse Simpson index, was observed in IBD patients compared with their healthy co-twins. Repertoire similarity did not differ between concordant and discordant twins, which could be due to limited statistical power. The results gave no support for a single strong signal or clonotype linked to IBD. Distinction between different T cell subtypes could not be achieved in the analysis. Because patients were on differing immunosuppressive treatments, the repertoires may have picked up extra background noise and inter-individual variability.

From each donor, a 2.5 ml peripheral blood sample was drawn into PAXgene tubes and stored at -80 degrees C. Total RNA was isolated from whole blood with the PAXgene blood miRNA kit on an automated QIAcube, without T cell sorting. Deep TCRalpha and TCRbeta repertoire profiling with unique molecular barcoding was performed on peripheral blood of monozygotic twin pairs concordant or discordant for inflammatory bowel disease. Smoking habits were recorded for all twin pairs, and each individual was classified as a current, former or never smoker. Specimen: blood. The TCR comes from a human donor with ulcerative colitis or Crohn's disease, or a healthy co-twin of an affected twin (not recorded which). The V and J genes are TRBV12-3 or TRBV12-4 and TRBJ1-6; checking the TCRdb D call of TRBD1 is not possible without DNA. The CDR3 amino acid sequence is: CASSRTGVTSPLHF.